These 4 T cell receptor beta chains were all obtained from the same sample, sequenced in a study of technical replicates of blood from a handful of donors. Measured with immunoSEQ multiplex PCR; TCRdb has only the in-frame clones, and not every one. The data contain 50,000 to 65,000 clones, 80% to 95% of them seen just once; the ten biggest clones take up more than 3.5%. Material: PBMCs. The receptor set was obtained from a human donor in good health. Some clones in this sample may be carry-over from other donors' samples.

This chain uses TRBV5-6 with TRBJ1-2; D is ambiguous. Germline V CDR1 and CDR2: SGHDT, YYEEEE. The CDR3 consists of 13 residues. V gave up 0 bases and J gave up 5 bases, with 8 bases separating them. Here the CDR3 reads CASSLEQVYGYTF. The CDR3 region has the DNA TGTGCCAGCAGCTTGGAGCAGGTGTATGGCTACACCTTC.

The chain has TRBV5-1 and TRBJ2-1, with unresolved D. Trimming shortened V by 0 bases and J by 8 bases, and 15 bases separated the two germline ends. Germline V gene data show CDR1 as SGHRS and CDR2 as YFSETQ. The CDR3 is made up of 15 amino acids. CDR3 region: CASSLAGQVSDEQFF. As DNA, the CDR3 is TGCGCCAGCAGCTTGGCCGGCCAGGTCTCCGATGAGCAGTTCTTC.

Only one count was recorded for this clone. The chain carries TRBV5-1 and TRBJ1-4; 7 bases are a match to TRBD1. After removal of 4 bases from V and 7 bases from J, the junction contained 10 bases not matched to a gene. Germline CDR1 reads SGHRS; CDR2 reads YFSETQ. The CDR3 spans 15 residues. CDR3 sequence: CASSRGGQSGEKLFF. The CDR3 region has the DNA TGCGCCAGCAGCCGTGGGGGACAGTCTGGTGAAAAACTGTTTTTT.

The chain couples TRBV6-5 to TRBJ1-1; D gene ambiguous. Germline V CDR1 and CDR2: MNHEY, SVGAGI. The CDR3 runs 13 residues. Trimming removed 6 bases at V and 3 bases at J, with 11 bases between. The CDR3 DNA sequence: TGTGCCAGCAGCCGGAAGAGGGACACTGAAGCTTTCTTT. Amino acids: CASSRKRDTEAFF.